These 5 T cell receptor beta chains share one sample of origin, sequenced in a study of OX40 agonist ivuxolimab in advanced cancers. The table came from immunoSEQ multiplex PCR; TCRdb's copy has only in-frame clones and leaves some out. The profile shows some 33,000 clones, 80% to 95% of them singletons. Material: CD4+ or CD8+ T cells sorted from blood, obtained in a trial of the OX40 agonist ivuxolimab. These TCRs come from an adult with an advanced solid tumor such as melanoma, head and neck, liver or kidney cancer.

This clone showed up just a few times. V is TRBV9 and J is TRBJ2-1; D is undetermined. Germline assignment: CDR1 SGDLS and CDR2 YYNGEE. The CDR3 sequence is 14 residues long. The V gene lost 0 bases and the J gene lost 0 bases, with 4 bases spanning the gap. The CDR3 bases are TGTGCCAGCAGCGTAGAGAGCTCCTACAATGAGCAGTTCTTC. Its translation is CASSVESSYNEQFF.

This clone was seen once. J is TRBJ2-6 and V is TRBV13, with unresolved D. CDR1 and CDR2 from the germline V gene are PRHDT and FYEKMQ (reference sequence). V lost 1 base to trimming and J lost 0 bases, with 4 bases between them. This CDR3 is 15 amino acids long. This chain's CDR3 is CASSLAPSGANVLTF. Here the CDR3 DNA reads TGTGCCAGCAGCTTAGCTCCCTCTGGGGCCAACGTCCTGACTTTC.

This clone was observed once. This chain links TRBV9 with TRBJ2-3, with unresolved D. The CDR3 consists of 14 residues. V was pared by 6 bases and J by 0 bases, with 11 bases between. In germline, CDR1 is SGDLS, CDR2 YYNGEE. CDR3 in DNA: TGTGCCAGCAACCTAGGTTCTAGCACAGATACGCAGTATTTT. It codes for CASNLGSSTDTQYF.

The chain recombines TRBV28 with TRBJ2-7; 10 nucleotides align to TRBD2. Unmatched junction bases numbered 18, after V lost 5 bases and J lost 2 bases. CDR1 and CDR2 from the germline V gene are MDHEN and SYDVKM. The CDR3 sequence is 19 residues long. CDR3 sequence (DNA): TGTGCCAGCAGTCAAAGGGACGGACGTAGCGGGAGGTTGACCTACGAGCAGTACTTC. This codes for CASSQRDGRSGRLTYEQYF.

The chain couples TRBV5-8 to TRBJ2-7; 9 nucleotides line up with TRBD1. The ends lost 4 bases at V and 1 base at J; junction bases unmatched: 9. Germline V lookup: CDR1 SGHTS, CDR2 YDEGEE. The CDR3 totals 16 residues. The CDR3 loop is CASSHLRQGESYEQYF. The CDR3 region has the DNA TGTGCCAGCAGCCACCTAAGACAGGGGGAATCCTACGAGCAGTACTTC. The whole variable domain, filled in from reference TRBV5-8 and TRBJ2-7, reads EAGVTQSPTHLIKTRGQQATLRCSPISGHTSVYWYQQALGLGLQFLLWYDEGEERNRGNFPPRFSGRQFPNYSSELNVNALELEDSALYLCASSHLRQGESYEQYFGPGTRLTVT.